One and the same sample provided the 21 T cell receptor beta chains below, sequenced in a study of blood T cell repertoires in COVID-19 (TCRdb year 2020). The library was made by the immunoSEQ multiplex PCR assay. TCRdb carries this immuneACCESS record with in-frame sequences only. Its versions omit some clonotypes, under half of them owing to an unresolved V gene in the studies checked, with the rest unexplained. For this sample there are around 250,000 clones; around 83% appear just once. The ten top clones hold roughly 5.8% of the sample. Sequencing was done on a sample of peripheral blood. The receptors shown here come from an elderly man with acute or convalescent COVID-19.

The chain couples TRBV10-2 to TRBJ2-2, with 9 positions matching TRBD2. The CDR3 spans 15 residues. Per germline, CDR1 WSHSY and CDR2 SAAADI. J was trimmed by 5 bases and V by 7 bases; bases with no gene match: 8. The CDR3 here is CASNPFAGGTGELFF. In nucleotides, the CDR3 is TGCGCCAGCAACCCCTTTGCGGGAGGGACCGGGGAGCTGTTTTTT.

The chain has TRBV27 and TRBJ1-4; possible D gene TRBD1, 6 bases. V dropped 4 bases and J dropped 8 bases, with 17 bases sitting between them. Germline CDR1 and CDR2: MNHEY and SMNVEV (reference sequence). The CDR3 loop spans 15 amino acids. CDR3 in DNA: TGTGCCAGCAGTTCCCGACAGGACCCATGGGAAAAACTGTTTTTT. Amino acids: CASSSRQDPWEKLFF. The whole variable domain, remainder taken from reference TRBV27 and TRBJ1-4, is EAQVTQNPRYLITVTGKKLTVTCSQNMNHEYMSWYRQDPGLGLRQIYYSMNVEVTDKGDVPEGYKVSRKEKRNFPLILESPSPNQTSLYFCASSSRQDPWEKLFFGSGTQLSVL.

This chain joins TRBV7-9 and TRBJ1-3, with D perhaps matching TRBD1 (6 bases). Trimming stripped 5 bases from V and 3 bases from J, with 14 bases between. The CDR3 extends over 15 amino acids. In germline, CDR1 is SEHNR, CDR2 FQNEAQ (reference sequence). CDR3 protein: CASSQRWGLGNTIYF. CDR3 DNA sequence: TGTGCCAGCAGCCAGAGATGGGGGCTTGGAAACACCATATATTTT.

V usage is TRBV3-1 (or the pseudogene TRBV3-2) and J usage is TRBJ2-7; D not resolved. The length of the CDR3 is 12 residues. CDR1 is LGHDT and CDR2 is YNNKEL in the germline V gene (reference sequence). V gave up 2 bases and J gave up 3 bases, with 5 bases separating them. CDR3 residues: CASSQSVYEQYF. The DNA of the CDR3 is TGTGCCAGCAGCCAATCAGTCTACGAGCAGTACTTC.

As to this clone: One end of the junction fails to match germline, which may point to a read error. CDR3 DNA: TGCAGCGCTGAAGGTCCAGGGCTGAACACTGAAGCTTTCTTT. Translated: CSAEGPGLNTEAFF. The chain uses TRBV29-1 and TRBJ1-1, with D possibly matching TRBD1 (5 bases). The CDR3 totals 14 residues. Germline V gene data show CDR1 as SQVTM and CDR2 as ANQGSEA.

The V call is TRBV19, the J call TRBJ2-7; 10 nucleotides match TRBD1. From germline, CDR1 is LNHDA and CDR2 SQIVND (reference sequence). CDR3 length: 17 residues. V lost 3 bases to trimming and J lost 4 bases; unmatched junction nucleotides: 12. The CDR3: CASSMSGRDRGTYEQYF. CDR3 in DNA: TGTGCCAGTAGTATGAGTGGCCGGGACAGGGGAACATACGAGCAGTACTTC.

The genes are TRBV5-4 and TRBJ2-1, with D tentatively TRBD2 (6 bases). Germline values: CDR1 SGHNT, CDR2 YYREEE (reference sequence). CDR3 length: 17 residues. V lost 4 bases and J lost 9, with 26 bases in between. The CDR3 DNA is TGTGCCAGCAGCGGATACCGGGACTCCCAAATGGGGGGTGAGCAGTTCTTC. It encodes CASSGYRDSQMGGEQFF.

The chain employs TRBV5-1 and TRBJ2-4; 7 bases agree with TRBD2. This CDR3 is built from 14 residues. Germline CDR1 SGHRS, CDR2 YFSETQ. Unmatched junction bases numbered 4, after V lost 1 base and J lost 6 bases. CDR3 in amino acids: CASSLPGGLNIQYF. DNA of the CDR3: TGCGCCAGCAGCTTGCCGGGGGGATTAAACATTCAGTACTTC.

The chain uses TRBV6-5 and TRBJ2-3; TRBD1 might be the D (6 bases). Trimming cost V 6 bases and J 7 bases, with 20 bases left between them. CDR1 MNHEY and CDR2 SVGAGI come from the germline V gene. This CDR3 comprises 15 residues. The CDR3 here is CASSKGTIRPYTQYF. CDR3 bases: TGTGCCAGCAGCAAGGGGACAATTCGCCCTTATACGCAGTATTTT.

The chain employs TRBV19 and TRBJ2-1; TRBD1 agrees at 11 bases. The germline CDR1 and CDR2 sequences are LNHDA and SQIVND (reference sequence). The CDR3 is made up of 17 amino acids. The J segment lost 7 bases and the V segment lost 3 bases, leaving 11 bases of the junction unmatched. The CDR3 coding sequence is TGTGCCAGTAGTATTTCTTCGCCCGGGACAGGGGGAAATGAGCAGTTCTTC. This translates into CASSISSPGTGGNEQFF.

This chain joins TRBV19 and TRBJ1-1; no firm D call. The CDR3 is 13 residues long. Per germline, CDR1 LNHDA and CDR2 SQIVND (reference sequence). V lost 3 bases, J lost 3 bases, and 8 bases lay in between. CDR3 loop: CASSISSYTEAFF. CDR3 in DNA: TGTGCCAGTAGTATTTCGTCTTACACTGAAGCTTTCTTT.

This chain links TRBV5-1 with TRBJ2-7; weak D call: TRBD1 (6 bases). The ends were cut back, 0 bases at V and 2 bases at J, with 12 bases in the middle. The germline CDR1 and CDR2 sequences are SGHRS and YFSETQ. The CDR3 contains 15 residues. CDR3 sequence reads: CASSLATGSAYEQYF. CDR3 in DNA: TGCGCCAGCAGCTTGGCCACAGGGTCTGCCTACGAGCAGTACTTC.

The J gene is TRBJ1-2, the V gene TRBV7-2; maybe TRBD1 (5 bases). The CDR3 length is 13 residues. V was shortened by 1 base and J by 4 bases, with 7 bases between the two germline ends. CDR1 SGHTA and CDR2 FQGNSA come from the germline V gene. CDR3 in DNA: TGTGCCAGCAGCTTAGGGAGGGGCTATGGCTACACCTTC. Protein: CASSLGRGYGYTF. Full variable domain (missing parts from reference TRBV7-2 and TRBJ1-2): GAGVSQSPSNKVTEKGKDVELRCDPISGHTALYWYRQSLGQGLEFLIYFQGNSAPDKSGLPSDRFSAERTGGSVSTLTIQRTQQEDSAVYLCASSLGRGYGYTFGSGTRLTVV.

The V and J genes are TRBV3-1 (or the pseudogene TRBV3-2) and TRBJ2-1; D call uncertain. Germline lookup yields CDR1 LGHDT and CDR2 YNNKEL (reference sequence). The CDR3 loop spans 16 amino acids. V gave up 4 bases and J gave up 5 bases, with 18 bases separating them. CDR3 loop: CASSPFLSNLNNEQFF. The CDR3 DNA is TGTGCCAGCAGCCCCTTTCTGAGCAACCTTAACAATGAGCAGTTCTTC.

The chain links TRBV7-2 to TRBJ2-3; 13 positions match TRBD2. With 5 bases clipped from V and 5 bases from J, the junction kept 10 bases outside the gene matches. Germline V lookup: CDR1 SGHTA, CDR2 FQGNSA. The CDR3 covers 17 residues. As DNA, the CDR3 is TGTGCCAGCAGCATAGTTGGACTAGCGGGAGTGGGAGATACGCAGTATTTT. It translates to CASSIVGLAGVGDTQYF.

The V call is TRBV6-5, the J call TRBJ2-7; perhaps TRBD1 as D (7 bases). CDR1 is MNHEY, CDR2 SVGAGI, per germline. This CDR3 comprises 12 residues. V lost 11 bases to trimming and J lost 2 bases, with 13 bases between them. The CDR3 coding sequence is TGTGCCGGAGGGACAGAAGCCTACGAGCAGTACTTC. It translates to CAGGTEAYEQYF.

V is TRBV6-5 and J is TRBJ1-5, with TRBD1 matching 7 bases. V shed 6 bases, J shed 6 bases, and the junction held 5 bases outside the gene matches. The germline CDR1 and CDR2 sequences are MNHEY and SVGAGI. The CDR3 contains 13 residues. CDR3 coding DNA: TGTGCCAGCAGCCTGACAGGGAGTCAGCCCCAGCATTTT. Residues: CASSLTGSQPQHF.

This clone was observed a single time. CDR3 in amino acids: CASRFQGNTEAFF. The DNA for the CDR3 is TGTGCCAGCAGATTCCAGGGGAACACTGAAGCTTTCTTT. This chain uses TRBV6-5 with TRBJ1-1; D might be TRBD1 (5 bases). Trimming stripped 6 bases from V and 1 base from J, with 9 bases between. Looked up from germline, CDR1 is MNHEY and CDR2 is SVGAGI. The CDR3 extends over 13 amino acids.

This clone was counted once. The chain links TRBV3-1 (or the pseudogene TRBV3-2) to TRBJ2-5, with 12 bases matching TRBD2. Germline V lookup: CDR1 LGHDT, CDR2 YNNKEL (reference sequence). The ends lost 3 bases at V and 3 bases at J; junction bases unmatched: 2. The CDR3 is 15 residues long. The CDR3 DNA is TGTGCCAGCAGCCACCGGACTAGCGGGGAAGAGACCCAGTACTTC. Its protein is CASSHRTSGEETQYF.

The CDR3 loop is CASSRSGAGGRETQYF. The CDR3 nucleotides read TGTGCCAGCAGCCGATCAGGGGCGGGGGGGCGAGAGACCCAGTACTTC. The chain is built from TRBV9 and TRBJ2-5; TRBD2 agrees at 9 bases. The J segment lost 4 bases and the V segment lost 4 bases, leaving 11 bases of the junction unmatched. Germline values: CDR1 SGDLS, CDR2 YYNGEE. CDR3 length: 16 amino acids.

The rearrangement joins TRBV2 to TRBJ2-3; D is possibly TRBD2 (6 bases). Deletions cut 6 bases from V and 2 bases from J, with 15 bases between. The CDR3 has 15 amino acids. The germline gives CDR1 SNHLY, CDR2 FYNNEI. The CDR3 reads CASRRLVEITDTQYF. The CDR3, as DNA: TGTGCCAGCAGGAGACTAGTTGAGATCACAGATACGCAGTATTTT.